These 6 T cell receptor beta chains originate from one sample sequenced in a study of early T cells in non-severe SARS-CoV-2 infection. TCRdb used MiXCR to reprocess the 5' RACE reads, holding one entry per CDR3 protein. The sample gives more than 55,000 distinct CDR3 sequences, over 10% of which show up once; around 5.1% is in the top ten. Sequenced: whole blood. The receptors shown here come from an adult who was a healthcare worker with PCR-confirmed SARS-CoV-2 infection or an uninfected control (not recorded which).

As regards this clonotype: It may be a read error: a sequence one base away is much more abundant. The chain combines TRBV18 with TRBJ1-2; a weak D match, TRBD1 (6 bases). Germline-derived CDR1 and CDR2 are KGHSH and LQKENI. This CDR3 spans 13 amino acids. Here the CDR3 reads CASTPGAGYGYTF. CDR3 coding DNA: TGTGCCAGCACACCAGGGGCGGGGTATGGCTACACCTTC.

This clonotype has a count of ten or more. The J gene is TRBJ2-1, the V gene TRBV6-2 or TRBV6-3; D is perhaps TRBD2 (6 bases). CDR3 length equals 14 residues. V was cut by 6 bases and J by 10 bases, with 19 bases left in between. Germline-derived CDR1 and CDR2 are MNHEY and SVGEGT. CDR3 residues: CASSLPGLGREQFF. The CDR3 nucleotides read TGTGCCAGCAGCCTCCCGGGACTGGGTAGAGAGCAGTTCTTC.

This clonotype was observed a handful of times. CDR3 nucleotides: TGTGCCAGCAGCCCACGGAACACCGGGGAGCTGTTTTTT. This codes for CASSPRNTGELFF. V usage is TRBV5-6 and J usage is TRBJ2-2; no clear D gene. Germline loops: CDR1 SGHDT, CDR2 YYEEEE. The V end lost 4 bases, the J end lost 1 base, and 5 bases lay between the germline ends. The CDR3 contains 13 residues.

This clonotype was found many times. The chain links TRBV6-2 or TRBV6-3 to TRBJ1-3, with a weak D call TRBD1 (5 bases). The ends were cut back, 7 bases at V and 5 bases at J, with 15 bases in the middle. Germline CDR1 MNHEY, CDR2 SVGEGT. CDR3 size: 14 residues. The chain's CDR3 is CASTAGGFRNTIYF. In DNA, the CDR3 is TGTGCCAGCACCGCTGGGGGGTTTCGAAACACCATATATTTT.

This chain joins TRBV7-9 and TRBJ2-3, with 9 bases fitting TRBD1. J lost 10 bases, V lost 0 bases, and 8 bases had no gene match. CDR1 and CDR2 from the germline V gene are SEHNR and FQNEAQ (reference sequence). The CDR3 runs to 15 residues. CDR3 protein: CASSLAQTGGDAQYF. The CDR3 nucleotides are TGTGCCAGCAGCTTAGCCCAGACAGGGGGTGATGCGCAGTATTTT.

In this sample, this clonotype turned up many times. This sequence joins TRBV30 and TRBJ1-5; 8 nucleotides align to TRBD1. The CDR3 runs to 14 residues. Germline CDR1 is GTSNPN and CDR2 is SVGIG (reference sequence). With 1 base clipped from V and 5 bases from J, the junction kept 4 bases outside the gene matches. CDR3 residues: CAWSEGTGHQPQHF. The CDR3 DNA reads TGTGCCTGGAGTGAAGGGACAGGCCATCAGCCCCAGCATTTT.